This record concerns one T cell receptor (beta chain) sequence. Its specific antigen is unknown. No much larger clonotype is one base removed from it; base qualities were not supplied. The CDR3 runs 19 amino acids, cysteine and phenylalanine included. Here the CDR3 DNA is all that survives: 57 bases in frame from base 1. V sheds 6 bases and J sheds 1 base, leaving 22 bases between their ends. CDR1 is given as SGHVS and CDR2 as FNYEAQ, both from the germline V gene. The sample is drawn from a study of control samples from healthy donors and cancer patients (dated by TCRdb to about 2020). The library was generated by the immunoSEQ multiplex PCR assay. The source is immuneACCESS, and TCRdb retained only in-frame sequences with V and J called. Part of the clones is not carried over; for the studies checked, unresolved V genes explain less than half of this, and the remainder is unexplained. In this sample the table shows approximately 52,000 clones, roughly 95% of which occur a single time. Roughly 1.1% of the sample rests with the top ten.

The sample comprised blood. The sequence is built from TRBV7-6 and TRBJ1-6; tentative D gene TRBD1, with 6 bases matching. This receptor was taken from a woman aged 18-29 years in good health. The CDR3 region has the sequence CASRRWAGALKSYNSPLHF. In nucleotide form, the sequence is TGTGCCAGCAGACGTTGGGCAGGGGCCTTAAAATCCTATAATTCACCCCTCCACTTT.